This TCR beta chain was obtained from a study of a mutant IDH1 vaccine in newly diagnosed glioma. Study summary: Commencement of vaccination occurred 4-6 weeks following radiotherapy alone, or concurrently with temozolomide cycles. It was radiotherapy, temozolomide, or both that patients received previously, with most receiving both.

As concerns this clone: The target antigen is unknown.

Trimming took off 3 bases at V and 2 bases at J, with 6 bases between the two ends. Germline V gene lookup returns CDR1 SGHRS and CDR2 YFSETQ. The CDR3 is made up of 13 amino acids. This table comes from immunoSEQ multiplex PCR, and its TCRdb copy is limited to in-frame clones, with some not included. The top ten clones hold around 5.7% of a sample with 20,000 to 25,000 clones, around nine tenths of them seen once. Time point meaning: week 11, during vaccination. One vaccine dose held 300 ug of mutant IDH1 20-mer peptide and came with topical imiquimod. The sequence was collected from a woman in her 40s with glioma. The rearrangement uses TRBV5-1 and TRBJ2-1; D is undetermined. The sample in question was PBMCs, obtained from a glioma patient whose treatment included an IDH1 peptide vaccine. CDR3 in DNA: TGCGCCAGCAGCTCTGGAACCTACAATGAGCAGTTCTTC. Translated, it gives CASSSGTYNEQFF.